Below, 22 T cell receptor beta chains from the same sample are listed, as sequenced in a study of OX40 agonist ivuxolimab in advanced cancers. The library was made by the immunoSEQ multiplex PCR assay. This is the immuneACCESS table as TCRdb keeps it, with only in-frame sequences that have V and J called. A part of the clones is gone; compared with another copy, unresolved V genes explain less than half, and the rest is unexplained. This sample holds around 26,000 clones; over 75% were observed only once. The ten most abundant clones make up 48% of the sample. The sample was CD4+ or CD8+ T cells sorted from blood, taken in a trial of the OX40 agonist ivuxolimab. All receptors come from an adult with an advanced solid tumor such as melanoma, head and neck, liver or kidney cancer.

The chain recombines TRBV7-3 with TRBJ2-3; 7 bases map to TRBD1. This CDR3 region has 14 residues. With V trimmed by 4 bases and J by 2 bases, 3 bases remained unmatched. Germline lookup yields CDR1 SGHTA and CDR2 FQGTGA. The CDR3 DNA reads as TGTGCCAGCAGCTCCACAGGGGCCACAGATACGCAGTATTTT. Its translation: CASSSTGATDTQYF.

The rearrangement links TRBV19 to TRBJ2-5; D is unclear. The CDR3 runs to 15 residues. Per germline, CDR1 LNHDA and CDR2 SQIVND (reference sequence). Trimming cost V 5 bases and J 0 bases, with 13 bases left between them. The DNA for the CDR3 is TGTGCCAGTAGTCCCGACGGAAGATACCAAGAGACCCAGTACTTC. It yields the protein CASSPDGRYQETQYF.

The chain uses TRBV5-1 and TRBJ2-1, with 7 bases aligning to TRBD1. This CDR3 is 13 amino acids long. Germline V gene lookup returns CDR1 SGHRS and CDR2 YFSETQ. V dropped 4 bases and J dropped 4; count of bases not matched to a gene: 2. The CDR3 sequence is CASSPDRYNEQFF. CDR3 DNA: TGCGCCAGCAGCCCGGACAGGTACAATGAGCAGTTCTTC.

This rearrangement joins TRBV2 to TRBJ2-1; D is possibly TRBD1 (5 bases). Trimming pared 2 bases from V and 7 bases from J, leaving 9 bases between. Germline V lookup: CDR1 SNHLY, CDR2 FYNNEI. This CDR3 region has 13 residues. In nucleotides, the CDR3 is TGTGCCAGCAGTGAAACGACAGCTAATGAGCAGTTCTTC. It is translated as CASSETTANEQFF.

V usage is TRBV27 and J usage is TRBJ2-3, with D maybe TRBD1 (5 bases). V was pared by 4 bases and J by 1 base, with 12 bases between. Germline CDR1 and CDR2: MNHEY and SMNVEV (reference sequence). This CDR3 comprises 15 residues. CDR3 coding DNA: TGTGCCAGCAGTTCGACAGCTCCTGGCACAGATACGCAGTATTTT. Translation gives CASSSTAPGTDTQYF.

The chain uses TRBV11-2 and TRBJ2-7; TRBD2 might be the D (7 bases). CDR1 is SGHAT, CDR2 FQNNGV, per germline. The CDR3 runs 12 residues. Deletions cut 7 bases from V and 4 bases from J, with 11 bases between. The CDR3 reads CASTGGHYEQYF. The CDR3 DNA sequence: TGTGCCAGCACCGGGGGGCATTACGAGCAGTACTTC.

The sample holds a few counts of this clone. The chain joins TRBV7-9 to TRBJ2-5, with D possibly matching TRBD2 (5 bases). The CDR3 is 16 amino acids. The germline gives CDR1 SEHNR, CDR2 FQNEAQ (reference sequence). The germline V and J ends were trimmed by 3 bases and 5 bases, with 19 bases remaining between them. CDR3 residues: CASSLGEQSLGETQYF. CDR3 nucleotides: TGTGCCAGCAGCTTGGGAGAACAGTCCCTGGGGGAGACCCAGTACTTC.

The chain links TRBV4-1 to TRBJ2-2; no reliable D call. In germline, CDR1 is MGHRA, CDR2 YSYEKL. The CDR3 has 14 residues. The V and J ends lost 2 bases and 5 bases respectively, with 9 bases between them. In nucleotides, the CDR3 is TGCGCCAGCAGCCAACTGCTCGATACCGGGGAGCTGTTTTTT. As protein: CASSQLLDTGELFF.

In DNA form, the CDR3 reads TGCAGCGTACTTTTTCAGATAGGAGGCTACACCTTC. Residues: CSVLFQIGGYTF. The chain links TRBV29-1 to TRBJ1-2; D is ambiguous. Germline CDR1 and CDR2: SQVTM and ANQGSEA. The CDR3 is 12 residues long. Deletions cut 6 bases from V and 8 bases from J, with 16 bases between.

CDR3 sequence reads: CASSHRGSTSTDTQYF. For the CDR3, the DNA is TGTGCCAGCAGTCATAGGGGCAGTACATCCACAGATACGCAGTATTTT. The gene calls are TRBV27 and TRBJ2-3, with D possibly matching TRBD1 (5 bases). CDR1 is MNHEY and CDR2 is SMNVEV in the germline V gene (reference sequence). V was clipped by 5 bases and J by 2 bases, with 17 bases between them. CDR3 length: 16 amino acids.

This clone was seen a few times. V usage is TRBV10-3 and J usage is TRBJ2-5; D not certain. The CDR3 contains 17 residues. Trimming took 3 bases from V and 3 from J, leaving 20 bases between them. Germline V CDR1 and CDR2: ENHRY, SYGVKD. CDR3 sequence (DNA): TGTGCCATCAGTGACACCCGTGACGACGCATTAAAAGAGACCCAGTACTTC. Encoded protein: CAISDTRDDALKETQYF.

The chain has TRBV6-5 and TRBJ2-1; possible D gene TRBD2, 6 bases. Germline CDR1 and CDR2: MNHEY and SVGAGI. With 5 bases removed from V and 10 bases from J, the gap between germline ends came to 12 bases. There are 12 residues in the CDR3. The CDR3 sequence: CASSPAGREQFF. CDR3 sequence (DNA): TGTGCCAGCAGTCCCGCGGGGAGGGAGCAGTTCTTC.

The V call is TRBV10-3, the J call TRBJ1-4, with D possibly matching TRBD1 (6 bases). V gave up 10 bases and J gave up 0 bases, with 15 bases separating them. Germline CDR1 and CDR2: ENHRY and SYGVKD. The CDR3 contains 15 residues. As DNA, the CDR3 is TGTGCCACCACCACTGGACAGACAACTAATGAAAAACTGTTTTTT. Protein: CATTTGQTTNEKLFF.

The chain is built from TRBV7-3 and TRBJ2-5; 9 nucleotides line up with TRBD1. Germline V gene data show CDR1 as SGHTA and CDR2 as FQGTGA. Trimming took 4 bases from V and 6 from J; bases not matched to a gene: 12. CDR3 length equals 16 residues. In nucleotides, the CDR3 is TGTGCCAGCAGCTCGTCCCGGGACAGGGACGGGAAGACCCAGTACTTC. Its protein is CASSSSRDRDGKTQYF.

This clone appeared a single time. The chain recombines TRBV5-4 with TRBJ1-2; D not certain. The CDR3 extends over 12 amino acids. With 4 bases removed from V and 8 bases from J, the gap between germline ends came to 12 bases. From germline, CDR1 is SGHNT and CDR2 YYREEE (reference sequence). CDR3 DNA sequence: TGTGCCAGCAGCACTCACGCTCCCGGCTACACCTTC. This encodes CASSTHAPGYTF.

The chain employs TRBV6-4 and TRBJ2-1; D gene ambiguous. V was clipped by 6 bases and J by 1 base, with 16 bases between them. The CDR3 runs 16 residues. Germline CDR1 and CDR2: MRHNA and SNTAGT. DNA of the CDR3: TGTGCCAGCAGGGGAAAAATCGTGGGATCCTACAATGAGCAGTTCTTC. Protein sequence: CASRGKIVGSYNEQFF.

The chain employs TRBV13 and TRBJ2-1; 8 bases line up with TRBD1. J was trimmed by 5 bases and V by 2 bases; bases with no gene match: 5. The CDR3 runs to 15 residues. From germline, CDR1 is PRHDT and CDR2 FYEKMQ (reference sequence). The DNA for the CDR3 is TGTGCCAGCAGCTTATTCGGGACAGGACACAATGAGCAGTTCTTC. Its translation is CASSLFGTGHNEQFF.

For the CDR3, the DNA is TGTGCCAGCAGTTTAAACGCAGGTCAAGGATACAATGAGCAGTTCTTC. It yields the protein CASSLNAGQGYNEQFF. This chain connects TRBV27 to TRBJ2-1, with no clear D. The V and J ends lost 2 bases and 4 bases respectively, with 15 bases between them. Germline values: CDR1 MNHEY, CDR2 SMNVEV (reference sequence). The CDR3 totals 16 residues.

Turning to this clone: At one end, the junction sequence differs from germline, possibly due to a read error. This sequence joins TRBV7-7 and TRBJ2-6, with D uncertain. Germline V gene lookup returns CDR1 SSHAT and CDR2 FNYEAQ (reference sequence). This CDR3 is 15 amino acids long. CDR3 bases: TGTGCTAGCAGCCTGGACCACTCTGGGGCCAACGTCCTGACTTTC. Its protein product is CASSLDHSGANVLTF.

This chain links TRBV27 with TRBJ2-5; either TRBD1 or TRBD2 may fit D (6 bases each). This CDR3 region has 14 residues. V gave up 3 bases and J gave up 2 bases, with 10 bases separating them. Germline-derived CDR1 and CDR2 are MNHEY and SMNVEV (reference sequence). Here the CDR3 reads CASSLGGLQETQYF. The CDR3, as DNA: TGTGCCAGCAGTTTGGGGGGCTTACAAGAGACCCAGTACTTC.

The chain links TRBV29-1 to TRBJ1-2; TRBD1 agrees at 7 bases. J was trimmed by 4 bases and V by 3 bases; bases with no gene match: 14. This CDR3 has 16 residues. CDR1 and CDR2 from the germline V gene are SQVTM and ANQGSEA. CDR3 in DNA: TGCAGCGTTGAGGGGGAACAAGACAGGGCGGCCTATGGCTACACCTTC. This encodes CSVEGEQDRAAYGYTF. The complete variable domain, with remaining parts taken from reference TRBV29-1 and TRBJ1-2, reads SAVISQKPSRDICQRGTSLTIQCQVDSQVTMMFWYRQQPGQSLTLIATANQGSEATYESGFVIDKFPISRPNLTFSTLTVSNMSPEDSSIYLCSVEGEQDRAAYGYTFGSGTRLTVV.

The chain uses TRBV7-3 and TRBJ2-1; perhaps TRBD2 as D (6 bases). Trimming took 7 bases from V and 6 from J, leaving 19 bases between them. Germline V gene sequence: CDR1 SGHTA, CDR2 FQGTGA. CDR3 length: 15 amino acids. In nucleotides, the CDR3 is TGTGCCAGCACCCCGGCAGGCTTGGGGGGCAATGAGCAGTTCTTC. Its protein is CASTPAGLGGNEQFF.